This T cell receptor (beta chain) was obtained from a study of blood T cell repertoires in COVID-19. Turning to the study itself: The cDNA or gDNA used as material had been derived from T cells, B-cell-depleted T cells, or PBMCs.

Source study methods: The assay estimated nucleated cells by amplifying reference gene primers. Libraries were prepared by immunoSEQ multiplex PCR; TCRdb keeps only in-frame clonotypes and omits some of them. V, J and clone size are those of that table, while D and trimming were read from the DNA. Of roughly 260,000 clones listed, more than 85% are singletons. Germline V lookup: CDR1 LGHNT, CDR2 FRNRAP. Trimming pared 3 bases from V and 4 bases from J, leaving 9 bases between. The CDR3 loop spans 13 amino acids. This receptor was taken from a person under 35 with COVID-19, enrolled during active disease. Sequenced input: peripheral blood. The chain employs TRBV12-5 and TRBJ1-1; D gene ambiguous. CDR3 region: CASGLSEGTEAFF. As DNA, the CDR3 is TGTGCTAGTGGTTTAAGTGAGGGCACTGAAGCTTTCTTT. Filled out from reference TRBV12-5 and TRBJ1-1, the complete variable domain reads DARVTQTPRHKVTEMGQEVTMRCQPILGHNTVFWYRQTMMQGLELLAYFRNRAPLDDSGMPKDRFSAEMPDATLATLKIQPSEPRDSAVYFCASGLSEGTEAFFGQGTRLTVV.